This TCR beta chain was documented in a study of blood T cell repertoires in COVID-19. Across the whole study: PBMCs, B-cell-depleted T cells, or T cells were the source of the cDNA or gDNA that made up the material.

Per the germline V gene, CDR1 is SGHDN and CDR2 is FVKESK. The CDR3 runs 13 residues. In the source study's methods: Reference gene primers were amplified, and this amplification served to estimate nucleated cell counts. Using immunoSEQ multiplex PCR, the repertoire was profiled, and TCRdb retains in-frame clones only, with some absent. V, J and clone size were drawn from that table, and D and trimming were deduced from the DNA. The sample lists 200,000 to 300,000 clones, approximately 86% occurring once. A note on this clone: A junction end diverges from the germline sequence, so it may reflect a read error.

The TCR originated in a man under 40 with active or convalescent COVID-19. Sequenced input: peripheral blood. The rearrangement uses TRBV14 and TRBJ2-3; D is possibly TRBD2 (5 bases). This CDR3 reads CASSQDVTRAIHF. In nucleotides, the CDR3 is TGTGCCAGCAGCCAAGACGTGACGAGGGCCATACATTTT.